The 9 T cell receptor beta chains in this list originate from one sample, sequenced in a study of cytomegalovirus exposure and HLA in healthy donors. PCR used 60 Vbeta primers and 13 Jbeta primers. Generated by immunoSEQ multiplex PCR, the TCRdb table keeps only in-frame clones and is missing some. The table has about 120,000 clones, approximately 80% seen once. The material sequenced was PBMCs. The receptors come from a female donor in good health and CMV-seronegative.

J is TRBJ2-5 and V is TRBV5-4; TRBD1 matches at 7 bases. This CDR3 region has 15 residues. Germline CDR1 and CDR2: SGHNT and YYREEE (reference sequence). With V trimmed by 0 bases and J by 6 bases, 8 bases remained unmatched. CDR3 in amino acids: CASSLDSQGDQTQYF. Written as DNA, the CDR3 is TGTGCCAGCAGCTTGGACTCCCAGGGGGATCAGACCCAGTACTTC.

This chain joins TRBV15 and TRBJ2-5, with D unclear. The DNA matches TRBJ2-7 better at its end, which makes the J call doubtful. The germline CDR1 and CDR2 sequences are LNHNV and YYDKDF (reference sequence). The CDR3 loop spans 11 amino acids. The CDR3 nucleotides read TGTGCCACCAGCAGAGGCTACGAGCAGTACTTC. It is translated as CATSRGYEQYF.

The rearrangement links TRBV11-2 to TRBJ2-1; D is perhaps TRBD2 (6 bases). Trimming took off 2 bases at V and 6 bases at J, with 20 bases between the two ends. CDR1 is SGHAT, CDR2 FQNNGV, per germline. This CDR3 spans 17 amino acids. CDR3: CASSLSPSRGVTNEQFF. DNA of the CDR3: TGTGCCAGCAGCTTAAGCCCATCTCGCGGGGTCACCAATGAGCAGTTCTTC. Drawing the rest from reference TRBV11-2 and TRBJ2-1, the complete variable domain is EAGVAQSPRYKIIEKRQSVAFWCNPISGHATLYWYQQILGQGPKLLIQFQNNGVVDDSQLPKDRFSAERLKGVDSTLKIQPAKLEDSAVYLCASSLSPSRGVTNEQFFGPGTRLTVL.

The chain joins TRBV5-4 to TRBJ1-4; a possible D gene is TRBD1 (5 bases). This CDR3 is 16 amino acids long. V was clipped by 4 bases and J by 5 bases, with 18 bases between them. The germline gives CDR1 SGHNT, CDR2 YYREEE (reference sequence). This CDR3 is CASSPGGTGPNEKLFF. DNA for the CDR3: TGTGCCAGCAGCCCCGGCGGGACGGGTCCGAATGAAAAACTGTTTTTT. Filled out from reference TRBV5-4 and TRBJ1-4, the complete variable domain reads ETGVTQSPTHLIKTRGQQVTLRCSSQSGHNTVSWYQQALGQGPQFIFQYYREEENGRGNFPPRFSGLQFPNYSSELNVNALELDDSALYLCASSPGGTGPNEKLFFGSGTQLSVL.

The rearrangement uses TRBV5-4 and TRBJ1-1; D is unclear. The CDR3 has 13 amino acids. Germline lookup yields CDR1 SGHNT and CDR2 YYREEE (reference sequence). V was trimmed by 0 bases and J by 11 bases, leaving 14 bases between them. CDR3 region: CASSLEAGVSAFF. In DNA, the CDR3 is TGTGCCAGCAGCTTGGAGGCCGGGGTTAGTGCTTTCTTT.

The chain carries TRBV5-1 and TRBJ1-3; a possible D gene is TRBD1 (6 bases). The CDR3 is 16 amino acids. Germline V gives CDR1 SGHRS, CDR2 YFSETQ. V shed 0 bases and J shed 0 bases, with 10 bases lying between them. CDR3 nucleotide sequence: TGCGCCAGCAGCTTGGACAGGGTTTTCTCTGGAAACACCATATATTTT. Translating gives CASSLDRVFSGNTIYF.

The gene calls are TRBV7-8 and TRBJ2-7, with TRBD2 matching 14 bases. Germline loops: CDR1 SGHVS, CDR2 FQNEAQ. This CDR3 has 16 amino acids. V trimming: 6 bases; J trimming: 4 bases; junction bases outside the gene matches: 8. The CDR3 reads CASRVVRTSGGYEQYF. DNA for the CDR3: TGTGCCAGCAGGGTGGTCCGGACTAGCGGGGGGTACGAGCAGTACTTC.

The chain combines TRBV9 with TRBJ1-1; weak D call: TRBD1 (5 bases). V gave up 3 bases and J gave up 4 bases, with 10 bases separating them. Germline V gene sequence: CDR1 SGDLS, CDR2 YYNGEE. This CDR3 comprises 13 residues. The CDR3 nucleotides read TGTGCCAGCAGCGCCCGGGACTCCACTGAAGCTTTCTTT. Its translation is CASSARDSTEAFF.

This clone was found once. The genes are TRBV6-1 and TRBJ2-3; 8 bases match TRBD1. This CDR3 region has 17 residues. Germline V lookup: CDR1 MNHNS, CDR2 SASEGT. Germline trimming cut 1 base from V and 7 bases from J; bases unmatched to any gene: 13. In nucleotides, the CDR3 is TGTGCCAGCAGTGAAGGGCCCCCGGGACAGGCTCGGTATACGCAGTATTTT. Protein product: CASSEGPPGQARYTQYF.